These T cell receptor beta chains were read from a single sample in a study of Graves' ophthalmopathy and Graves' hyperthyroidism. TCRdb reprocessed the multiplex PCR reads via MiXCR and lists one record per CDR3 protein. The repertoire consists of 240,000 or so distinct CDR3 sequences, with approximately 42% occurring once and the leading ten covering about 45%. The sample consisted of peripheral blood. These receptor sequences come from an adult man with Graves' ophthalmopathy. Both conserved end residues are part of each CDR3. Fields, in order: J gene, V gene, clone size, D gene, CDR3 protein, CDR3 DNA. A D gene is named only where the DNA matches it firmly. For some rows the clone size is stated as once, few or many, or as a class when expanded; others skip it.

>TRBJ1-2|TRBV6-4|-|-
CASSDARNYGYTF
TGTGCCAGCAGTGACGCCAGAAACTATGGCTACACCTTC
>TRBJ2-3|TRBV10-1|-|-
CASSEEVTSTDTQYF
TGCGCCAGCAGTGAAGAAGTAACTAGCACAGATACGCAGTATTTT
>TRBJ1-1|TRBV5-8|-|-
CASSLFGNMNTEAFF
TGTGCCAGCAGCTTGTTCGGTAACATGAACACTGAAGCTTTCTTT
>TRBJ1-1|TRBV29-1|once|-
CSVAVTFMNTEVFF
TGCAGCGTTGCGGTCACCTTCATGAACACTGAAGTTTTCTTT
>TRBJ2-7|TRBV24-1|-|TRBD1
CATSDRGTGEHPNEQYF
TGTGCCACCAGTGACCGAGGGACAGGGGAACATCCGAACGAGCAGTACTTC
>TRBJ2-5|TRBV4-2|few|TRBD2
CASSQERGDQETQYF
TGTGCCAGCAGCCAAGAGCGGGGGGACCAAGAGACCCAGTACTTC
>TRBJ1-5|TRBV24-1|-|TRBD1
CATSAGTGRLNQPQHF
TGTGCCACCAGTGCAGGGACAGGGAGGCTCAATCAGCCCCAGCATTTT
>TRBJ2-5|TRBV12-3/TRBV12-4|few|-
CASSQDGLLLQTQYF
TGTGCCAGCAGCCAAGACGGGCTGTTGTTACAGACCCAGTACTTC
>TRBJ2-7|TRBV7-2|once|-
CASSLVLRRYEQYF
TGTGCCAGCAGCTTAGTTCTTAGGCGCTACGAGCAGTACTTC
>TRBJ1-5|TRBV5-1|-|TRBD1
CASSPDAGGSLVPQHF
TGCGCCAGCAGCCCCGACGCAGGGGGGAGTCTCGTGCCCCAGCATTTT
>TRBJ2-7|TRBV10-2|-|TRBD2
CASSMTSGGSREQYF
TGCGCCAGCAGTATGACTAGCGGGGGGAGTAGGGAGCAGTACTTC
>TRBJ2-3|TRBV2|-|TRBD2
CASDTSGDTQYF
TGTGCCAGCGATACTAGCGGAGATACGCAGTATTTT
>TRBJ1-6|TRBV7-9|-|-
CASSLDRDGVNSPLHF
TGTGCCAGCAGCTTAGATCGGGACGGGGTTAACTCACCCCTCCACTTT
>TRBJ2-5|TRBV7-8|once|-
CASSQAGLLETQYF
TGTGCCAGCAGCCAAGCAGGGTTGTTAGAGACCCAGTACTTC
>TRBJ2-7|TRBV29-1|-|TRBD2
CSVVSGSFEQYF
TGCAGCGTTGTTAGCGGGTCCTTCGAGCAGTACTTC
>TRBJ1-5|TRBV2|few|TRBD1
CASRGQGADNQPQHF
TGTGCCAGCAGGGGACAGGGGGCAGACAATCAGCCCCAGCATTTT
>TRBJ1-1|TRBV20-1|-|-
CSAIDRNTEAFF
TGCAGTGCCATCGACAGAAACACTGAAGCTTTCTTT
>TRBJ1-5|TRBV4-1|-|-
CASSQESRANLGPQHF
TGCGCCAGCAGCCAAGAATCCAGGGCAAATTTAGGGCCCCAGCATTTT
>TRBJ1-2|TRBV15|-|TRBD1
CATSRDGTGSNYGYTF
TGTGCCACCAGCAGAGATGGGACAGGGTCTAACTATGGCTACACCTTC
>TRBJ1-6|TRBV7-9|-|-
CASSFLGPTYNSPLHF
TGTGCCAGCAGCTTCCTCGGCCCTACTTATAATTCACCCCTCCACTTT
>TRBJ1-3|TRBV25-1|many|-
CASSLSSGNTIYF
TGTGCCAGCAGTTTGAGCTCTGGAAACACCATATATTTT
>TRBJ2-7|TRBV9|-|TRBD2
CASSLQGGAYEQYF
TGTGCCAGCAGCCTTCAGGGAGGGGCCTACGAGCAGTACTTC
>TRBJ2-2|TRBV12-3/TRBV12-4|few|TRBD1
CASSWTGGAGELFF
TGTGCCAGCAGTTGGACAGGGGGGGCCGGGGAGCTGTTTTTT
>TRBJ1-5|TRBV20-1|few|-
CSARVTGRDQPQHF
TGCAGTGCTAGAGTAACGGGGCGAGATCAGCCCCAGCATTTT
>TRBJ1-1|TRBV7-3|-|-
CASSFGAMNTEAFF
TGTGCCAGCAGCTTCGGGGCGATGAACACTGAAGCTTTCTTT
>TRBJ2-7|TRBV29-1|-|-
CTKGARGTGEQYF
TGCACCAAAGGGGCTAGGGGCACCGGCGAGCAGTACTTC
>TRBJ2-7|TRBV4-1|-|TRBD2
CASSPRGLDSGGAHEQYF
TGCGCCAGCAGCCCGCGAGGGTTGGATAGCGGGGGAGCCCACGAGCAGTACTTC
>TRBJ1-4|TRBV19|-|-
CASRPRDLPQEKLFF
TGTGCCAGTAGGCCAAGGGACCTCCCCCAAGAAAAACTGTTTTTT
>TRBJ1-6|TRBV12-3/TRBV12-4|-|-
CASSFDVGPLHF
TGTGCCAGCAGTTTCGACGTCGGTCCCCTCCACTTT
>TRBJ1-3|TRBV9|-|-
CASSFRRSLTGNTIYF
TGTGCCAGCAGTTTTCGTCGGAGTCTTACTGGGAACACCATATATTTT
>TRBJ2-6|TRBV2|few|-
CASSPTGSNVLTF
TGTGCCAGCAGTCCCACAGGGTCCAACGTCCTGACTTTC
>TRBJ2-2|TRBV6-5|-|-
CASSSSSPNTGELFF
TGTGCCAGCAGTTCGTCCAGTCCGAACACCGGGGAGCTGTTTTTT
>TRBJ2-3|TRBV29-1|few|-
CSASGPDRTDTQYF
TGCAGCGCTTCGGGGCCTGATAGGACAGATACGCAGTATTTT
>TRBJ2-7|TRBV7-9|-|TRBD2
CASSLPGLAGSYEQYF
TGTGCCAGCAGCCTGCCGGGACTAGCGGGTTCCTACGAGCAGTACTTC
>TRBJ2-2|TRBV7-9|-|-
CASSLQGHTGELFF
TGTGCCAGCAGCTTACAGGGACACACCGGGGAGCTGTTTTTT
>TRBJ1-2|TRBV28|-|-
CASRRTESYGYTF
TGTGCCAGCAGACGCACAGAGTCCTATGGCTACACCTTC
>TRBJ1-1|TRBV27|few|-
CASSSQGFGAFF
TGTGCCAGCAGTTCTCAGGGGTTCGGAGCTTTCTTT
>TRBJ2-2|TRBV5-1|-|TRBD1
CASSLGDRGGGELFF
TGCGCCAGCAGCTTGGGGGACAGGGGCGGCGGGGAGCTGTTTTTT
>TRBJ1-4|TRBV29-1|-|-
CSVDPGGNEKLFF
TGCAGCGTTGATCCGGGGGGGAATGAAAAACTGTTTTTT
>TRBJ2-7|TRBV3-1|-|TRBD1
CASSQGVPTGSSFYF
TGTGCCAGCAGCCAAGGGGTTCCGACAGGGTCCTCGTTCTACTTC
>TRBJ1-2|TRBV7-9|-|-
CASSPQGGGYTF
TGTGCCAGCAGCCCACAGGGAGGCGGCTACACCTTC
>TRBJ2-2|TRBV7-3|-|-
CASSFQGQGLFF
TGTGCCAGCAGCTTTCAGGGGCAAGGGCTGTTTTTT
>TRBJ1-1|TRBV11-2|few|-
CASSLTGRGAFF
TGTGCCAGCAGCCTCACAGGGAGGGGAGCTTTCTTT
>TRBJ1-6|TRBV5-8|-|-
CASSGPRSGRNSPLHF
TGTGCCAGCAGCGGGCCTAGGTCAGGGCGTAATTCACCCCTCCACTTT
>TRBJ1-1|TRBV29-1|-|-
CSVGHLNTEAFF
TGCAGCGTGGGACACTTAAACACTGAAGCTTTCTTT
>TRBJ1-5|TRBV7-2|-|TRBD1
CASSARTGNQPQHF
TGTGCCAGCAGCGCACGGACAGGGAATCAGCCCCAGCATTTT
>TRBJ2-7|TRBV29-1|many|-
CSVGVRGNSYEQYF
TGCAGCGTTGGTGTCCGGGGAAACTCCTACGAGCAGTACTTC
>TRBJ2-6|TRBV12-3/TRBV12-4|-|-
CASSFGNSGANVLTF
TGTGCCAGCAGTTTCGGGAACTCTGGGGCCAACGTCCTGACTTTC